These 5 T cell receptor beta chains were all obtained from the same sample, sequenced in a study of blood T cells in healthy people across ages. PCR was performed a second time for about 6 to 12 cycles using a sample-barcoded 5' primer and a J-beta primer mix. Each CDR3 protein gets one entry after TCRdb re-called the 5' RACE reads with MiXCR. This table holds around 1,600,000 distinct CDR3 sequences, roughly 43% found once. The sample comprised blood. The receptor source for this set is a woman between 18 and 29 years old in good health.

As to this clonotype: This may come from a read error, since a much larger clone is one base off. This sequence joins TRBV12-3 or TRBV12-4 and TRBJ2-1; TRBD1 or TRBD2 may be the D gene (5 bases each). Between the trimmed V and J ends, which lost 7 bases and 13 bases, there was a span of 20 bases. The length of the CDR3 is 13 residues. The CDR3 nucleotides are TGTGCCAGCACCCTCCCGGGGCTTGAGACCCAGTTCTTC. Protein product: CASTLPGLETQFF.

This chain links TRBV18 with TRBJ2-5, with 8 bases lining up with TRBD1. V lost 1 base, J lost 4 bases, and 5 bases stayed unmatched. The CDR3 contains 15 residues. Germline V gene lookup returns CDR1 KGHSH and CDR2 LQKENI. The CDR3, as DNA: TGTGCCAGCTCACCACTTCAGGGGGCGAGAGAGACCCAGTACTTC. This gives the protein CASSPLQGARETQYF.

Only a few counts were recorded for this clonotype. V gene TRBV2 combines with J gene TRBJ2-3, with D tentatively TRBD1 (7 bases). Germline loops: CDR1 SNHLY, CDR2 FYNNEI. The V end was cut by 8 bases, the J end by 1 base, with 13 bases between. This CDR3 has 14 residues. The CDR3 loop is CASEDRRGTDTQYF. The DNA for the CDR3 is TGTGCCAGCGAGGACAGGAGGGGCACAGATACGCAGTATTTT.

In this sample, this clonotype turned up a few times. This chain uses TRBV28 with TRBJ2-7; the match to TRBD1 covers 8 bases. CDR3 length equals 13 residues. Germline CDR1 MDHEN, CDR2 SYDVKM. J was trimmed by 3 bases and V by 5 bases; bases with no gene match: 3. CDR3 loop: CASSADRDYEQYF. The CDR3 DNA follows: TGTGCCAGCAGTGCGGACAGGGACTACGAGCAGTACTTC.

This chain connects TRBV30 to TRBJ1-1, with D hard to call. The CDR3 consists of 15 residues. Trimming shortened V by 1 base and J by 0 bases, and 12 bases separated the two germline ends. From germline, CDR1 is GTSNPN and CDR2 SVGIG (reference sequence). The CDR3 sequence: CAWSDIRRLNTEAFF. CDR3 coding DNA: TGTGCCTGGAGTGATATCAGGAGACTGAACACTGAAGCTTTCTTT. Full variable domain (outside the CDR3, taken from reference TRBV30 and TRBJ1-1): SQTIHQWPATLVQPVGSPLSLECTVEGTSNPNLYWYRQAAGRGLQLLFYSVGIGQISSEVPQNLSASRPQDRQFILSSKKLLLSDSGFYLCAWSDIRRLNTEAFFGQGTRLTVV.